The T cell receptor beta chain under discussion was sequenced for a study of neurological immune-mediated disorders. The method for making cDNA was 5'RACE, and it used 10-nucleotide random UMIs. TCRdb recomputed calls from the 5' RACE reads with MiXCR, one row per CDR3 protein. The sample yields roughly 30,000 distinct CDR3 sequences, 12% seen once. Overall study findings and caveats: In HTLV-1-associated myelopathy, TCR clonal expansion was greatest, and in multiple sclerosis it was least, below healthy controls.

Unsorted libraries were generated from 2 million PBMCs. These cells had been stored in RNAlater at -80 C. V shed 10 bases and J 4 bases; nucleotides not matched to a gene: 10. Germline assignment: CDR1 KGHDR and CDR2 SFDVKD. The CDR3 has 14 amino acids. This clonotype was seen many times. Its antigen is unidentified. The sequencing input was PBMCs. V usage is TRBV24-1 and J usage is TRBJ2-7; 9 bases are a match to TRBD1. The clonotype comes from a woman in her fifties or sixties in good health. This CDR3 is CATAPGQGPYEQYF. The CDR3 DNA sequence: TGTGCCACAGCCCCGGGACAGGGTCCTTACGAGCAGTACTTC.